The present T cell receptor beta chain was sequenced within a study of T cell changes during pregnancy in multiple sclerosis. Germline CDR1 and CDR2: PRHDT and FYEKMQ (reference sequence). The V end was cut by 2 bases, the J end by 6 bases, with 20 bases between. There are 17 residues in the CDR3. Only in-frame clones appear in the TCRdb table, and some are missing; sequencing was by immunoSEQ multiplex PCR. The sample has around 100,000 clones, approximately 90% seen once. The rearrangement uses TRBV13 and TRBJ1-5; D may be TRBD1 (6 bases). The receptor's source is a female donor with multiple sclerosis, enrolled in a pregnancy study. This material consisted of peripheral blood, taken after pregnancy. The CDR3 DNA reads as TGTGCCAGCAGCTTAAGCGGCCCAGGGGAAGGAGCTCAGCCCCAGCATTTT. Encoded protein: CASSLSGPGEGAQPQHF.